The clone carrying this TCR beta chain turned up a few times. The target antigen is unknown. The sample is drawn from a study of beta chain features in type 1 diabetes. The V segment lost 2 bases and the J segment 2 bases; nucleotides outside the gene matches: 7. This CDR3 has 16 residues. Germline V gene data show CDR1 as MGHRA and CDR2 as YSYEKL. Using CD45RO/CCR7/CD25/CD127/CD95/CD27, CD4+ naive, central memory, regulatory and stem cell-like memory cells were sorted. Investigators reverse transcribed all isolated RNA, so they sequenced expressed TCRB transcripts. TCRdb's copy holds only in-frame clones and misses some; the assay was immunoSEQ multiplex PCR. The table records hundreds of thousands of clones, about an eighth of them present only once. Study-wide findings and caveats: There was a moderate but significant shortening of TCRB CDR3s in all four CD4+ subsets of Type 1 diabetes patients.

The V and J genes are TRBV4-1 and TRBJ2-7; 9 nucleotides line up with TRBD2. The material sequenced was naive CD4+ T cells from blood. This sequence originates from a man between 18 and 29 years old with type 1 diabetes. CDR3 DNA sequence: TGCGCCAGCAGCCAACCGACTAGCGGCTCAGCCTACGAGCAGTACTTC. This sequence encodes CASSQPTSGSAYEQYF.